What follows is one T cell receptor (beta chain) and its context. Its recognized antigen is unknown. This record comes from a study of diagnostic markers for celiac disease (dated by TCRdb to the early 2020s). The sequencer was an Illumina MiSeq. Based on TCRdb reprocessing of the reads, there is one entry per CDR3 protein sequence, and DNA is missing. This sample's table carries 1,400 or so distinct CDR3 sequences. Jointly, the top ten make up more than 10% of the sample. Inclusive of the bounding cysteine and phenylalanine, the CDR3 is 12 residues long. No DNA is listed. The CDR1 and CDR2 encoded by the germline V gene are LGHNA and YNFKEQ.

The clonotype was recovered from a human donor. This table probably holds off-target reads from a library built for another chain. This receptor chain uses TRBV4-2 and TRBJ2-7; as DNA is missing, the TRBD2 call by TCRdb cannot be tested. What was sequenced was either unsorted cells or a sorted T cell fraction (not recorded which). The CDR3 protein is CASSQGAGGFYF.